A selection of T cell receptor beta chains follows, all from one sample in a study of cytomegalovirus exposure and HLA in healthy donors. Generated by immunoSEQ multiplex PCR, the TCRdb table keeps only in-frame clones and is missing some. This sample has 250,000 or so clones, with 92% found just once. Input material: PBMCs. These receptors were collected from a girl aged 2 to 9 in good health and CMV-seronegative. The CDR3 runs from the conserved cysteine through the conserved F or W. Each record gives: clone size, V gene, CDR3 protein. Only some rows state a clone size, as once, few, many or a class for expanded clones.

abundance: NA; v_gene: TRBV6-1; CDR3aa: CASSEAKAPSGTQYF
abundance: NA; v_gene: TRBV11-2; CDR3aa: CASSSLLRPEGRRDTQYF
abundance: NA; v_gene: TRBV10-3; CDR3aa: CAISERVLGTGGPTSYEQYF
abundance: NA; v_gene: TRBV6-6; CDR3aa: CASSAPGGVSYNEQFF
abundance: NA; v_gene: TRBV27; CDR3aa: CASRRNGGRDYGYTF
abundance: NA; v_gene: TRBV10-3; CDR3aa: CAISEGLAGGQETQYF
abundance: NA; v_gene: TRBV12-1; CDR3aa: CASSLPEMAYNEQFF
abundance: NA; v_gene: TRBV5-1; CDR3aa: CASAEGGLNTEAFF
abundance: NA; v_gene: TRBV28; CDR3aa: CASRIAGATYEQYF
abundance: NA; v_gene: TRBV5-1; CDR3aa: CASSIHGQTNTEAFF
abundance: NA; v_gene: TRBV29-1; CDR3aa: CSVAQMNTEAFF
abundance: NA; v_gene: TRBV18; CDR3aa: CASSPPGGRVYEQFF
abundance: NA; v_gene: TRBV7-9; CDR3aa: CASSLGLSSYEQYF
abundance: NA; v_gene: TRBV28; CDR3aa: CASSSARASGRFSYEQYF
abundance: NA; v_gene: TRBV30; CDR3aa: CAWNFRDRDIDTQYF
abundance: NA; v_gene: TRBV4-1; CDR3aa: CASSQDSTVRGGGDTEAFF
abundance: NA; v_gene: TRBV28; CDR3aa: CASRADRSNTGELFF
abundance: NA; v_gene: TRBV5-5; CDR3aa: CASSQISGQGANEQFF
abundance: NA; v_gene: TRBV7-2; CDR3aa: CASRGGGNQPQHF
abundance: once; v_gene: TRBV2; CDR3aa: CARPWDSNSYEQYF
abundance: NA; v_gene: TRBV30; CDR3aa: CAWSARWGGTDTQYF
abundance: NA; v_gene: TRBV7-7; CDR3aa: CASSLEAGGPTGELFF
abundance: NA; v_gene: TRBV6-5; CDR3aa: CASSYAGTGQETQYF
abundance: NA; v_gene: TRBV5-4; CDR3aa: CASSLRTGANTEAFF
abundance: NA; v_gene: TRBV19; CDR3aa: CASSKMTGESKNIQYF
abundance: NA; v_gene: TRBV29-1; CDR3aa: CSVTGGSAEAFF
abundance: NA; v_gene: TRBV7-6; CDR3aa: CASSYPPGQERRHNQPQHF
abundance: NA; v_gene: TRBV30; CDR3aa: CAWSVSGLGSSPLHF
abundance: NA; v_gene: TRBV6-4; CDR3aa: CASSVDSNPTDTQYF
abundance: once; v_gene: TRBV27; CDR3aa: CASSFGQGASPLHF
abundance: NA; v_gene: TRBV5-4; CDR3aa: CASSLVLAVGTDTQYF
abundance: NA; v_gene: TRBV7-9; CDR3aa: CASSSSVLDDTQYF
abundance: NA; v_gene: TRBV11-2; CDR3aa: CASSLSPGPLHF
abundance: NA; v_gene: TRBV6-1; CDR3aa: CALGLAGVGPDTQYF
abundance: NA; v_gene: TRBV29-1; CDR3aa: CSVVPVGGPNYNEQFF
abundance: NA; v_gene: TRBV5-6; CDR3aa: CASSWGTTRNTIYF
abundance: NA; v_gene: TRBV27; CDR3aa: CASSSGTGRPSGNTIYF
abundance: once; v_gene: TRBV7-6; CDR3aa: CASSLNPGQGLEEQYF